What follows describes a single TCR beta chain. The sample originates from a study of blood T cell repertoires in COVID-19. Background on the study: Acute-phase and convalescent COVID-19 samples originated in the United States, Italy and Spain. Sample material is recorded as cDNA or gDNA derived from T cells, B-cell-depleted T cells, or PBMCs.

The CDR3 length is 14 residues. The V end was cut by 3 bases, the J end by 1 base, with 12 bases between. Germline V CDR1 and CDR2: DFQATT, SNEGSKA (reference sequence). In the source study's methods: Using reference gene primer amplification, nucleated cell counts were estimated. The assay was immunoSEQ multiplex PCR, and TCRdb's table has in-frame clones only and misses some. V, J and clone size are those of that table, while D and trimming were read from the DNA. The profile shows around 100,000 clones, approximately 84% of them singletons. Sequenced input: peripheral blood. The sequence derives from a man aged 45-60 years with acute or convalescent COVID-19. The chain couples TRBV20-1 to TRBJ1-1; no reliable D call. As DNA, the CDR3 is TGCAGTGCTAGTATGCCGCCCGGGAACACTGAAGCTTTCTTT. It yields the protein CSASMPPGNTEAFF.